A selection of T cell receptor beta chains follows, all from one sample in a study of blood T cell repertoires in COVID-19. Using immunoSEQ multiplex PCR, the repertoire was profiled, and TCRdb retains in-frame clones only, with some absent. The data contain about 310,000 clones, 87% of them singletons. The sample was peripheral blood. All receptors derive from a woman aged 50 to 60 who had recovered from COVID-19. Both conserved end residues are part of each CDR3. A D gene is named only where the DNA matches it firmly. The size entry is marked missing in some rows and otherwise reads once, few, many or a size class.

clone size	CDR3 length	D gene	V gene	J gene	CDR3 protein	CDR3 DNA
.	16	.	TRBV6-5	TRBJ2-5	CASSYSIRLVGETQYF	TGTGCCAGCAGTTACTCAATCCGGCTAGTTGGGGAGACCCAGTACTTC
.	15	TRBD1	TRBV2	TRBJ2-3	CASRADRGGEDTQYF	TGTGCCAGCAGGGCAGACAGGGGGGGGGAAGATACGCAGTATTTT
.	14	TRBD2	TRBV30	TRBJ2-5	CAWSTGTRLETQYF	TGTGCCTGGAGTACCGGGACTAGATTGGAGACCCAGTACTTC
.	14	.	TRBV3-1/TRBV3-2	TRBJ2-1	CASSQGTIYNEQFF	TGTGCCAGCAGCCAAGGGACTATCTACAATGAGCAGTTCTTC
.	18	TRBD2	TRBV27	TRBJ2-1	CASSSGTSGRASYNEQFF	TGTGCCAGCAGTTCCGGGACTAGCGGGAGGGCGTCCTACAATGAGCAGTTCTTC
once	16	.	TRBV6-6	TRBJ2-4	CASSYSLPGLSNIQYF	TGTGCCAGCAGTTACTCACTCCCGGGACTCTCTAACATTCAGTACTTC
.	11	.	TRBV6-2/TRBV6-3	TRBJ2-7	CASSLPYEQYF	TGTGCCAGCAGTCTACCTTACGAGCAGTACTTC
.	16	.	TRBV19	TRBJ2-3	CASSDPRGLGTDTQYF	TGTGCCAGTAGTGACCCCCGGGGATTGGGCACAGATACGCAGTATTTT
.	13	.	TRBV4-1	TRBJ2-4	CASSLSRGNIQYF	TGCGCCAGCAGCTTAAGTAGGGGGAACATTCAGTACTTC
.	15	TRBD1	TRBV6-5	TRBJ1-1	CASRMDREKGTEAFF	TGTGCCAGCAGAATGGACAGGGAGAAGGGTACTGAAGCTTTCTTT
.	15	.	TRBV6-5	TRBJ2-7	CARNTVPGPFHEQYF	TGTGCCAGGAATACCGTACCAGGCCCGTTTCACGAGCAGTACTTC
.	16	TRBD1	TRBV11-1	TRBJ2-1	CASSSHRGPHYNEQFF	TGTGCCAGCAGCTCGCACAGGGGGCCCCACTACAATGAGCAGTTCTTC
.	15	TRBD1	TRBV7-4	TRBJ1-5	CASSSTGGVNQPQHF	TGTGCCAGCAGCTCCACAGGGGGCGTTAATCAGCCCCAGCATTTT
once	13	.	TRBV9	TRBJ2-5	CASSVQVQETQYF	TGTGCCAGCAGCGTTCAGGTCCAAGAGACCCAGTACTTC
.	13	.	TRBV6-5	TRBJ1-6	CATLRTENSPLHF	TGTGCCACCCTTCGGACTGAAAATTCACCCCTCCACTTT
.	13	TRBD1	TRBV3-1/TRBV3-2	TRBJ2-7	CASSQGTGFEQYF	TGTGCCAGCAGCCAAGGGACAGGGTTTGAGCAGTACTTC
once	15	.	TRBV19	TRBJ2-5	CASSPGSSYGETQYF	TGTGCCAGTAGTCCGGGGTCTTCATATGGGGAGACCCAGTACTTC
.	12	.	TRBV10-3	TRBJ2-1	CAISESGSEQFF	TGTGCCATCAGTGAATCGGGGTCCGAGCAGTTCTTC
.	14	.	TRBV6-5	TRBJ2-5	CASTLMGAGETQYF	TGTGCCAGCACCTTGATGGGGGCGGGAGAGACCCAGTACTTC
.	15	TRBD1	TRBV3-1/TRBV3-2	TRBJ1-6	CASSLSGTGGFVATF	TGTGCCAGCAGCCTATCCGGGACAGGGGGGTTCGTGGCGACCTTT
.	14	.	TRBV27	TRBJ1-6	CASSSTSSGSPLHF	TGTGCCAGCAGCTCGACCTCATCGGGGTCACCCCTCCACTTT
.	12	.	TRBV6-2/TRBV6-3	TRBJ2-3	CASSPVADTQYF	TGTGCCAGCAGTCCCGTTGCAGATACGCAGTATTTT
once	15	.	TRBV28	TRBJ2-3	CASPIPLPSTDTQYF	TGTGCCAGCCCTATCCCCCTACCTAGCACAGATACGCAGTATTTT
.	12	.	TRBV2	TRBJ2-7	CASSAGYYEQYF	TGTGCCAGCAGTGCCGGGTACTACGAGCAGTACTTC
.	11	TRBD1	TRBV29-1	TRBJ1-1	CSVVRGGASFF	TGCAGCGTTGTACGAGGGGGCGCGTCTTTCTTT
.	16	.	TRBV18	TRBJ2-1	CASSPRLGISPNEQFF	TGTGCCAGCTCACCAAGACTAGGTATATCTCCTAATGAGCAGTTCTTC
once	15	.	TRBV5-6	TRBJ2-7	CASSRPMGRTREQYF	TGTGCCAGCAGCAGACCAATGGGCAGAACACGCGAGCAGTACTTC
.	13	.	TRBV19	TRBJ1-1	CVSTRGGRTEAFF	TGTGTCAGTACTAGGGGCGGGAGGACTGAAGCTTTCTTT
once	16	TRBD1	TRBV7-2	TRBJ2-5	CASSLLRTGGVETQYF	TGTGCCAGCAGCTTACTGCGGACAGGGGGCGTTGAGACCCAGTACTTC
few	15	TRBD2	TRBV7-9	TRBJ2-1	CASSVTSGSSNEQFF	TGTGCCAGCAGCGTAACTAGCGGGTCGTCCAATGAGCAGTTCTTC
.	14	.	TRBV5-6	TRBJ2-3	CASSRRVQSNTQYF	TGTGCCAGCAGCCGTCGGGTCCAATCGAATACGCAGTATTTT